The 14 T cell receptor beta chains given below trace back to one sample, sequenced in a study of blood T cell repertoires in COVID-19 (dated by TCRdb to about 2020). The library was made by the immunoSEQ multiplex PCR assay. The immuneACCESS repertoire file appears here via TCRdb, limited to in-frame rearrangements. These files lack a portion of the clones; in checked studies, under half of the deficit traces to unresolved V genes, and the cause of the others is not known. The sample yields over 60,000 clones; roughly nine tenths were counted once. Jointly, the top ten make up approximately 9% of the sample. The specimen was peripheral blood. The receptors originated from a man older than 75 with acute or convalescent COVID-19.

This chain links TRBV10-2 with TRBJ1-5, with D unresolved. The CDR3 sequence is 14 residues long. V lost 7 bases and J 2 bases, leaving 12 bases between the germline ends. Germline V gives CDR1 WSHSY, CDR2 SAAADI. This CDR3 reads CASKAAVGNQPQHF. In nucleotides, the CDR3 is TGCGCCAGCAAGGCGGCAGTCGGCAATCAGCCCCAGCATTTT.

The chain is built from TRBV20-1 and TRBJ2-4; no clear D. Germline-derived CDR1 and CDR2 are DFQATT and SNEGSKA (reference sequence). There are 11 residues in the CDR3. Deletions cut 6 bases from V and 8 bases from J, with 11 bases between. The CDR3 is CSADDMDIQYF. CDR3 nucleotide sequence: TGCAGTGCCGATGACATGGACATTCAGTACTTC.

V and J are TRBV20-1 and TRBJ2-7, with D hard to call. The germline CDR1 and CDR2 sequences are DFQATT and SNEGSKA (reference sequence). Trimming removed 5 bases at V and 3 bases at J, with 8 bases between. The CDR3 runs to 11 residues. DNA of the CDR3: TGCAGTGCTGTGAGAAACTACGAGCAGTACTTC. This translates into CSAVRNYEQYF.

This chain uses TRBV5-5 with TRBJ2-3, with 10 nucleotides matching TRBD2. CDR1 is SGHKS, CDR2 YYEKEE, per germline (reference sequence). The trim removed 4 bases at V and 5 bases at J, leaving 10 bases unmatched. The CDR3 spans 16 residues. CDR3 DNA sequence: TGTGCCAGCAGCCGGGCGGGTAGCGGGGGGATAGATACGCAGTATTTT. Its protein is CASSRAGSGGIDTQYF. The full variable domain, completed using reference TRBV5-5 and TRBJ2-3, is DAGVTQSPTHLIKTRGQQVTLRCSPISGHKSVSWYQQVLGQGPQFIFQYYEKEERGRGNFPDRFSARQFPNYSSELNVNALLLGDSALYLCASSRAGSGGIDTQYFGPGTRLTVL.

V gene TRBV13 combines with J gene TRBJ2-3; D call uncertain. In germline, CDR1 is PRHDT, CDR2 FYEKMQ (reference sequence). V was cut by 3 bases and J by 1 base, with 5 bases left in between. This CDR3 has 13 amino acids. The CDR3 DNA is TGTGCCAGCAGCTTCCCTGGCACAGATACGCAGTATTTT. It translates to CASSFPGTDTQYF.

This chain's CDR3 is CASSTTGETFNEQFF. CDR3 DNA sequence: TGTGCCAGCAGCACGACAGGAGAAACTTTCAATGAGCAGTTCTTC. This chain uses TRBV7-9 with TRBJ2-1; possibly TRBD1 for D (6 bases). Trimming shortened V by 5 bases and J by 6 bases, and 17 bases separated the two germline ends. This CDR3 has 15 amino acids. The germline V gene encodes CDR1 SEHNR and CDR2 FQNEAQ (reference sequence).

The rearrangement joins TRBV15 to TRBJ2-1; 11 nucleotides match TRBD2. J lost 7 bases, V lost 2 bases, and 10 bases had no gene match. Germline CDR1 reads LNHNV; CDR2 reads YYDKDF (reference sequence). The CDR3 length is 17 residues. Here the CDR3 DNA reads TGTGCCACCAGCAGAACCCCGGGACTAGCGGTGGGGAATGAGCAGTTCTTC. Translation gives CATSRTPGLAVGNEQFF.

The chain combines TRBV19 with TRBJ2-7, with 11 bases identical to TRBD1. The CDR3 spans 14 residues. J lost 5 bases, V lost 6 bases, and 6 bases had no gene match. CDR1 is LNHDA and CDR2 is SQIVND in the germline V gene (reference sequence). The CDR3: CASRDRGLDDEQYF. The CDR3 DNA follows: TGTGCCAGTAGGGACAGGGGGCTTGACGACGAGCAGTACTTC.

The rearrangement joins TRBV12-3 or TRBV12-4 to TRBJ1-1; 12 bases map to TRBD1. Losses at the gene ends were 5 bases for V and 13 bases for J; bases not matched to a gene: 8. The CDR3 loop spans 13 amino acids. The CDR3 region has the DNA TGTGCCAGCAGTGGGACAGGGGGCCAGAAGGGTTTCTTT. This encodes CASSGTGGQKGFF.

This clone was seen only once. V gene TRBV2 combines with J gene TRBJ1-6; possible D gene TRBD1, 6 bases. CDR3 length: 16 residues. V lost 3 bases and J 10 bases, leaving 19 bases between the germline ends. CDR1 is SNHLY, CDR2 FYNNEI, per germline. CDR3 in amino acids: CASSDSRTGWRSPLHF. The CDR3 DNA reads as TGTGCCAGCAGTGATAGTCGAACAGGGTGGAGGTCACCCCTCCACTTT.

This clone was counted a single time. The chain carries TRBV2 and TRBJ2-5, with 8 bases identical to TRBD2. The V and J ends lost 5 bases and 1 base, in that order; junction bases with no gene match: 3. The CDR3 length is 14 residues. Germline V lookup: CDR1 SNHLY, CDR2 FYNNEI. CDR3 sequence reads: CASSPGGAQETQYF. The CDR3 nucleotides read TGTGCCAGCAGTCCCGGGGGGGCCCAAGAGACCCAGTACTTC.

CDR3 nucleotide sequence: TGCAGCGTTGAGACGGGTGAAGCTTTCTTT. Protein sequence: CSVETGEAFF. V and J are TRBV29-1 and TRBJ1-1; no firm D call. The CDR3 length is 10 residues. The germline CDR1 and CDR2 sequences are SQVTM and ANQGSEA. With 3 bases removed from V and 7 bases from J, the gap between germline ends came to 6 bases.

This chain connects TRBV24-1 to TRBJ2-1, with D tentatively TRBD2 (5 bases). The germline V and J ends were trimmed by 9 bases and 8 bases, with 16 bases remaining between them. The CDR3 contains 13 residues. Germline V gives CDR1 KGHDR, CDR2 SFDVKD. The CDR3 coding sequence is TGTGCCACCTCGCCCCCCATCGGGGATGAGCAGTTCTTC. As protein: CATSPPIGDEQFF.

This clone was counted a single time. The rearrangement links TRBV7-9 to TRBJ1-2; D remains unclear. In germline, CDR1 is SEHNR, CDR2 FQNEAQ (reference sequence). V lost 1 base, J lost 4 bases, and 4 bases lay in between. The CDR3 has 12 residues. This CDR3 reads CASSLESYGYTF. The CDR3 coding sequence is TGTGCCAGCAGCTTAGAGAGCTATGGCTACACCTTC.